These 17 T cell receptor beta chains were sequenced from one sample in a study of T cell repertoires in cytomegalovirus infection. Their antigen targets remain unknown. TCRdb reanalysed the reads using MiXCR and keeps one entry per CDR3 protein. This sample has a few hundred thousand distinct CDR3 sequences, with roughly a third found just once. The sequencing here drew on cultured PBMCs, taken from culture after CMV antigen stimulation. These receptors all come from a human donor in good health (CMV status not recorded). Some clones in this sample may be carry-over from other donors' samples.

The chain has TRBV7-2 and TRBJ2-1, with 9 nucleotides matching TRBD2. The germline CDR1 and CDR2 sequences are SGHTA and FQGNSA. The junction had 5 bases not matched to a gene; V was cut back by 2 bases and J by 6 bases. The CDR3 has 15 amino acids. CDR3 in DNA: TGTGCCAGCAGCTTAATGGGCGGGAGGGCCAATGAGCAGTTCTTC. Amino acid sequence: CASSLMGGRANEQFF.

The rearrangement links TRBV7-6 to TRBJ2-1, with D possibly TRBD1 on 6 matching bases. Germline V gene lookup returns CDR1 SGHVS and CDR2 FNYEAQ. V was pared by 4 bases and J by 3 bases, with 10 bases between. This CDR3 has 14 residues. The CDR3 protein is CASSSGHLYNEQFF. The DNA of the CDR3 is TGTGCCAGCAGCTCGGGACACCTCTACAATGAGCAGTTCTTC.

This clonotype came up once. Possible read error: a much larger clone is one base away. V and J are TRBV7-2 and TRBJ2-1; 13 bases agree with TRBD2. This CDR3 is 15 amino acids long. Germline lookup yields CDR1 SGHTA and CDR2 FQGNSA. V dropped 6 bases and J dropped 5; count of bases not matched to a gene: 4. Here the CDR3 reads CASRQGLAGDNEQFF. CDR3 nucleotides: TGTGCCAGCAGACAAGGACTAGCGGGAGACAATGAGCAGTTCTTC.

This clonotype has more than one count but fewer than ten. CDR3 amino acids: CASSFGLVSYEQYF. The CDR3 region has the DNA TGTGCCAGCAGCTTTGGACTAGTCTCCTACGAGCAGTACTTC. This rearrangement joins TRBV7-2 to TRBJ2-7; 7 nucleotides align to TRBD2. Looked up from germline, CDR1 is SGHTA and CDR2 is FQGNSA. The CDR3 contains 14 residues. After removal of 3 bases from V and 0 bases from J, the junction contained 2 bases not matched to a gene.

This rearrangement joins TRBV5-1 to TRBJ2-7, with D perhaps matching TRBD2 (6 bases). This CDR3 comprises 15 residues. Germline V gene data show CDR1 as SGHRS and CDR2 as YFSETQ. Trimming pared 0 bases from V and 6 bases from J, leaving 16 bases between. The chain's CDR3 is CASSLEGRLEGEQYV. The CDR3 DNA follows: TGCGCCAGCAGCTTGGAAGGCAGATTGGAGGGCGAGCAGTACGTC.

V gene TRBV4-3 combines with J gene TRBJ2-5; TRBD2 aligns across 13 bases. Germline values: CDR1 LGHNA, CDR2 YSLEER. Trimming at V came to 1 base and at J to 9 bases, leaving 5 bases not matched to a gene. The CDR3 is made up of 15 amino acids. The CDR3, as DNA: TGCGCCAGCAGCCAAGGTGGACTAGCGGGAGTCCCCCAGTACTTC. This sequence encodes CASSQGGLAGVPQYF.

The chain links TRBV7-9 to TRBJ2-3; tentative D call: TRBD1 (5 bases). The CDR3 has 15 residues. Trimming left V 2 bases short and J 1 base short, with 10 bases between. Per the germline V gene, CDR1 is SEHNR and CDR2 is FQNEAQ (reference sequence). CDR3 in amino acids: CASSLQDTRTDTQYF. DNA of the CDR3: TGTGCCAGCAGCTTACAGGACACGCGCACAGATACGCAGTATTTT. The variable domain in full, with the rest retrieved from reference TRBV7-9 and TRBJ2-3, is DTGVSQNPRHKITKRGQNVTFRCDPISEHNRLYWYRQTLGQGPEFLTYFQNEAQLEKSRLLSDRFSAERPKGSFSTLEIQRTEQGDSAMYLCASSLQDTRTDTQYFGPGTRLTVL.

This clonotype was seen at least ten times. The V gene is TRBV7-2, the J gene TRBJ2-5; 12 positions match TRBD2. V lost 3 bases and J lost 2; bases outside the gene matches: 1. The CDR3 is made up of 15 amino acids. Germline V gene data show CDR1 as SGHTA and CDR2 as FQGNSA. CDR3 region: CASSFLAGGQETQYF. In DNA, the CDR3 is TGTGCCAGCAGCTTTCTAGCGGGAGGGCAAGAGACCCAGTACTTC.

V usage is TRBV7-9 and J usage is TRBJ2-3, with no clear D. There are 13 residues in the CDR3. Germline V CDR1 and CDR2: SEHNR, FQNEAQ (reference sequence). The germline V and J ends were trimmed by 6 bases and 2 bases, with 9 bases remaining between them. As DNA, the CDR3 is TGTGCCAGCAGAAACGACCCCACAGATACGCAGTATTTT. Amino acids: CASRNDPTDTQYF.

This clonotype occurred a few times. The chain recombines TRBV7-2 with TRBJ1-1, with D uncertain. Trimming took off 1 base at V and 12 bases at J, with 15 bases between the two ends. The CDR3 runs 13 residues. Germline CDR1 reads SGHTA; CDR2 reads FQGNSA. The CDR3 region has the DNA TGTGCCAGCAGCTTAGTGGGTTGGAGTGTGTCTTTCTTT. Encoded protein: CASSLVGWSVSFF.

The chain is built from TRBV6-1 and TRBJ1-1; D perhaps matches TRBD1 (5 bases). The CDR3 is 13 amino acids. Germline V CDR1 and CDR2: MNHNS, SASEGT. Between the trimmed V and J ends, which lost 2 bases and 5 bases, there was a span of 9 bases. The CDR3 sequence is CASSEMGQTEAFF. CDR3 coding DNA: TGTGCCAGCAGTGAAATGGGGCAGACTGAAGCTTTCTTT.

In its sample, this clonotype was seen many times. This chain joins TRBV7-3 and TRBJ2-5; 11 positions match TRBD2. The length of the CDR3 is 16 residues. The junction had 3 bases not matched to a gene; V was cut back by 3 bases and J by 0 bases. Germline assignment: CDR1 SGHTA and CDR2 FQGTGA. The CDR3 nucleotides read TGTGCCAGCAGCTTGGGACTAGCGGAGTACCAAGAGACCCAGTACTTC. This codes for CASSLGLAEYQETQYF.

The V call is TRBV9, the J call TRBJ2-7; 9 bases are shared with TRBD1. J gave up 0 bases and V 3 bases, and 7 bases lay outside the gene matches. Germline assignment: CDR1 SGDLS and CDR2 YYNGEE. CDR3 length: 16 residues. The CDR3 nucleotides are TGTGCCAGCAGCGCAGACCGGGACAGGGACTCCTACGAGCAGTACTTC. Its protein product is CASSADRDRDSYEQYF.

The count of this clonotype is one. The chain has TRBV6-2 or TRBV6-3 and TRBJ2-7, with 7 nucleotides matching TRBD2. The CDR3 is 14 amino acids. J lost 3 bases, V lost 4 bases, and 6 bases had no gene match. Germline CDR1 MNHEY, CDR2 SVGEGT. CDR3 nucleotides: TGTGCCAGCAGTTTCAAGCGGGAAGGCTACGAGCAGTACGTC. This gives the protein CASSFKREGYEQYV.

The chain carries TRBV7-2 and TRBJ2-1; maybe TRBD1 (5 bases). V lost 1 base, J lost 2 bases, and 9 bases lay in between. The germline V gene has CDR1 SGHTA and CDR2 FQGNSA. The length of the CDR3 is 15 residues. CDR3 DNA: TGTGCCAGCAGCTTAGGTCCAGGGCCCTACAATGAGCAGTTCTTC. Translation: CASSLGPGPYNEQFF.

The table lists this clonotype with a count of one. The V gene is TRBV9, the J gene TRBJ2-7; tentative D call: TRBD2 (6 bases). The V gene lost 4 bases and the J gene lost 6 bases, with 17 bases spanning the gap. The CDR3 is 14 amino acids. Germline CDR1 reads SGDLS; CDR2 reads YYNGEE. The CDR3 DNA follows: TGTGCCAGCAGCTCGCGGGACCCCCAGAGCGAGCAGTACTTC. As protein: CASSSRDPQSEQYF.

This clonotype was counted only a few times. The chain recombines TRBV6-6 with TRBJ2-1; D perhaps matches TRBD2 (5 bases). Germline loops: CDR1 MNHNY, CDR2 SVGAGI (reference sequence). The V and J ends lost 2 bases and 7 bases respectively, with 9 bases between them. This CDR3 comprises 13 residues. CDR3 DNA sequence: TGTGCCAGCAGTTACAATACGGGGAATGAGCAGTTCTTC. It is translated as CASSYNTGNEQFF.